The T cell receptor (beta chain) described here comes from a study of blood T cell repertoires in COVID-19. The germline V gene encodes CDR1 SQVTM and CDR2 ANQGSEA. The CDR3 contains 12 residues. The trim removed 4 bases at V and 7 bases at J, leaving 5 bases unmatched. TCRdb's table, derived via immunoSEQ multiplex PCR, lists solely in-frame clones and lacks some. This sample carries about 400,000 clones, 88% of them seen once, and the ten largest clones take roughly 2%. Recruits, aged roughly 18 to 89 years, lived in 20 to 30 US areas. The sample holds one count of this clone. What was sequenced was PBMCs or T cells enriched from blood (not recorded which). This receptor was obtained from a woman aged 40 to 50 with acute COVID-19. The V and J genes are TRBV29-1 and TRBJ1-2; 8 nucleotides align to TRBD1. The chain's CDR3 is CSVGQGSPGYTF. Here the CDR3 DNA reads TGCAGCGTTGGACAGGGGTCACCTGGCTACACCTTC.